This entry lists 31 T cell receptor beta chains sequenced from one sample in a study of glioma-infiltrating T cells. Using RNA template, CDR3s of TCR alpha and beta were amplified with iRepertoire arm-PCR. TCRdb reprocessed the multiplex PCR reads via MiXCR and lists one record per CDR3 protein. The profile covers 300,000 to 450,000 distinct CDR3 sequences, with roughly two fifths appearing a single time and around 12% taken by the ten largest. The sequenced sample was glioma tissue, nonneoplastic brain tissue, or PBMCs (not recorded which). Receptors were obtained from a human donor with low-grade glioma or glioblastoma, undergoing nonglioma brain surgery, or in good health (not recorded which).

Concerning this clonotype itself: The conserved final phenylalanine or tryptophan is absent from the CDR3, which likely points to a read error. The CDR3 nucleotides read TGTACCAGCAATATGGGATATGAGCAGTTCCTC. Translated: CTSNMGYEQFL. The chain joins TRBV28 to TRBJ2-1; the D is unclear. The CDR3 totals 11 residues. CDR1 and CDR2 from the germline V gene are MDHEN and SYDVKM.

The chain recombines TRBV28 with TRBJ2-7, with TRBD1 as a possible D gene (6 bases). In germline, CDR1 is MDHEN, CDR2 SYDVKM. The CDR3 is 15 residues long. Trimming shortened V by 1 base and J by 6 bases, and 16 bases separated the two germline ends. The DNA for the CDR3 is TGTGCCAGCAGTTTATATGAGGGGGACGGGCTCGAGCAGTACTTC. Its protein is CASSLYEGDGLEQYF.

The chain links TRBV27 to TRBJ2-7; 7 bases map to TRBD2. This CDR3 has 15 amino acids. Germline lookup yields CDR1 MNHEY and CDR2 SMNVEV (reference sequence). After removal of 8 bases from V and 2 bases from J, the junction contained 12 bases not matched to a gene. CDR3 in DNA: TGTGCCAGCGGATGGACTAGGCGGCCAGCCTACGAGCAGTACTTC. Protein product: CASGWTRRPAYEQYF.

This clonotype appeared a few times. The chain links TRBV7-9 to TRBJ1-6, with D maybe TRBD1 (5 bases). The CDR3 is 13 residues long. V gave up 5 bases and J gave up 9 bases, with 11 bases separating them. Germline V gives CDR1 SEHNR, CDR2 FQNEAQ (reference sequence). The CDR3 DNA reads TGTGCCAGCAGCCTTTATGGGGGTTCACCCCTCCACTTT. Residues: CASSLYGGSPLHF.

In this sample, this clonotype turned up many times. The CDR3 DNA reads TGTGCCAGCAGCCGAAGGACAGGGTGGACAGATACGCAGTATTTT. Protein product: CASSRRTGWTDTQYF. The rearrangement joins TRBV27 to TRBJ2-3; TRBD1 matches at 8 bases. Unmatched junction bases numbered 8, after V lost 6 bases and J lost 3 bases. The V gene's germline CDR1 is MNHEY and CDR2 SMNVEV (reference sequence). This CDR3 contains 15 residues.

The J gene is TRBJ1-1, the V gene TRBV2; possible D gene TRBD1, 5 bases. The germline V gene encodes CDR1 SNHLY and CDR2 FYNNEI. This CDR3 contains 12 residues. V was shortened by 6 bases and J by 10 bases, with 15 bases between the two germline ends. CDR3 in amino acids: CASRQAVLRAFF. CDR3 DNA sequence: TGTGCCAGCAGACAGGCCGTCCTAAGAGCTTTCTTT.

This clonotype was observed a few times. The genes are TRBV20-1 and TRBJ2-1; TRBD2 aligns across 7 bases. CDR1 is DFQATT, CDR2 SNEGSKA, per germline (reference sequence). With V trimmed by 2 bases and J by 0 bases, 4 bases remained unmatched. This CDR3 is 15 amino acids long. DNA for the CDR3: TGCAGTGCTAGAATTAGCGGGTTCTCCTACAATGAGCAGTTCTTC. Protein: CSARISGFSYNEQFF.

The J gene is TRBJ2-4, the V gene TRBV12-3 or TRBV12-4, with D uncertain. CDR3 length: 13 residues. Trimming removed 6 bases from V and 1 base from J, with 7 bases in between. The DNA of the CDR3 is TGTGCCAGCAGCCCCTGGGCCAAAAACATTCAGTACTTC. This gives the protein CASSPWAKNIQYF.

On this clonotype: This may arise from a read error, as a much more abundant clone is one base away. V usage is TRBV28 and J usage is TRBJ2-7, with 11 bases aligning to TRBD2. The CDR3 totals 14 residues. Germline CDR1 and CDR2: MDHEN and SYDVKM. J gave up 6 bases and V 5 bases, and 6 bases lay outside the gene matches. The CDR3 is CASSTSGSKVEQYF. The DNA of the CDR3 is TGTGCCAGCAGTACTAGCGGGAGTAAGGTCGAGCAGTACTTC.

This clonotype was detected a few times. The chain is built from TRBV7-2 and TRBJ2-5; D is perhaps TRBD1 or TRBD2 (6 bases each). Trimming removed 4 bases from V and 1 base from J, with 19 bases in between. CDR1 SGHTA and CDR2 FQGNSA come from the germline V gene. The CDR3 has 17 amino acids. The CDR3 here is CASSSARGVGTQETQYF. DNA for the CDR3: TGTGCCAGCAGCTCCGCAAGGGGGGTCGGGACCCAAGAGACCCAGTACTTC.

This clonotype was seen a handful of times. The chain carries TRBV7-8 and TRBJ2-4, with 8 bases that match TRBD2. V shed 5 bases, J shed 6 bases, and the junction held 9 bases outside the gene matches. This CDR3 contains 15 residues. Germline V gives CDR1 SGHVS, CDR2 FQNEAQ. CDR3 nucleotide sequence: TGTGCCAGCAGCCCCTCGTATCGGGAGGGAAACATTCAGTACTTC. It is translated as CASSPSYREGNIQYF.

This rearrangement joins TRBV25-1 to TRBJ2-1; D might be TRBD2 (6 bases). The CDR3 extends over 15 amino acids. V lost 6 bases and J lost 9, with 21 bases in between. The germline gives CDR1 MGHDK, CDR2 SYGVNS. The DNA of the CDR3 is TGTGCCAGCAGCGACCCGAATCTCGGGAGTATTGAGCAGTTCTTC. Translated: CASSDPNLGSIEQFF.

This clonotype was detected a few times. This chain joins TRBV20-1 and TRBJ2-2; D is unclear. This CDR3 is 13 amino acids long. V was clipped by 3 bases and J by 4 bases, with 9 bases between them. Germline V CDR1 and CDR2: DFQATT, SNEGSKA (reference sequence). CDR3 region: CSASPHLTGELFF. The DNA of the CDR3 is TGCAGTGCTAGTCCACACCTCACCGGGGAGCTGTTTTTT.

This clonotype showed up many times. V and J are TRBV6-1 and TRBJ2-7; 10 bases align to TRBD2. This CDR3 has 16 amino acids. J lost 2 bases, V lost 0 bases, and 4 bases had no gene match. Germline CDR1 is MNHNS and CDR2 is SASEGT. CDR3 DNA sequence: TGTGCCAGCAGTGAAGCCAGCCTAGCGGGAGCCTACGAGCAGTACTTC. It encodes CASSEASLAGAYEQYF.

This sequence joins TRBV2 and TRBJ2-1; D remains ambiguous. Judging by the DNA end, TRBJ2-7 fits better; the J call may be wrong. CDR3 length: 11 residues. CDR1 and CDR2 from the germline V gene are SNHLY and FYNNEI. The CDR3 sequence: CASSYDNEQYF. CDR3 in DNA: TGTGCCAGCAGCTACGACAACGAGCAGTACTTC.

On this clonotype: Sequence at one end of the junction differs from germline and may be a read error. The CDR3 sequence is CASCISPWVNEQFF. Written as DNA, the CDR3 is TGTGCCAGTTGTATCAGTCCCTGGGTCAATGAGCAGTTCTTC. This sequence joins TRBV19 and TRBJ2-1; D uncertain. The germline V gene has CDR1 LNHDA and CDR2 SQIVND (reference sequence). The CDR3 extends over 14 amino acids.

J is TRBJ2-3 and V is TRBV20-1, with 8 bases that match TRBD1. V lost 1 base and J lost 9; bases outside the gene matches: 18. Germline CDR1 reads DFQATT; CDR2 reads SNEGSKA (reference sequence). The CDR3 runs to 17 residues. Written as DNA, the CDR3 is TGCAGTGCTAGAGTACCCACTTTAGACAGGGGTAATAACACGCAGTATTTT. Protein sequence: CSARVPTLDRGNNTQYF.

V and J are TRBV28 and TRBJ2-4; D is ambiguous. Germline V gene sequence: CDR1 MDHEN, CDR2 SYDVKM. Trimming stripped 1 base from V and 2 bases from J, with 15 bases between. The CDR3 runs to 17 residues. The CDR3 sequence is CASSLLVPDGTKNIQYF. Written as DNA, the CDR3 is TGTGCCAGCAGTTTATTGGTCCCGGATGGGACCAAAAACATTCAGTACTTC. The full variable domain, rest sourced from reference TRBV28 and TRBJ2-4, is DVKVTQSSRYLVKRTGEKVFLECVQDMDHENMFWYRQDPGLGLRLIYFSYDVKMKEKGDIPEGYSVSREKKERFSLILESASTNQTSMYLCASSLLVPDGTKNIQYFGAGTRLSVL.

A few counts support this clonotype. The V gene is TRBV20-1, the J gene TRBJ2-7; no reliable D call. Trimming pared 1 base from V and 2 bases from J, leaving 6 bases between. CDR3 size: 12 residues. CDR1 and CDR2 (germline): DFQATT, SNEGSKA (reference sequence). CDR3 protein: CSARGKAYEQYF. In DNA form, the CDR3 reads TGCAGTGCTAGAGGGAAGGCCTACGAGCAGTACTTC.

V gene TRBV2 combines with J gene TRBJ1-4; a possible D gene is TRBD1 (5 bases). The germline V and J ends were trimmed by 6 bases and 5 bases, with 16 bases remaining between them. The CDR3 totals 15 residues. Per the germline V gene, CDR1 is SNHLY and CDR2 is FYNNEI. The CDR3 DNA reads TGTGCCAGCAGAGGGGCGGTGGAGCGGAATGAAAAACTGTTTTTT. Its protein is CASRGAVERNEKLFF. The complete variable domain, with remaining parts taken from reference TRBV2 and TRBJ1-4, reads EPEVTQTPSHQVTQMGQEVILRCVPISNHLYFYWYRQILGQKVEFLVSFYNNEISEKSEIFDDQFSVERPDGSNFTLKIRSTKLEDSAMYFCASRGAVERNEKLFFGSGTQLSVL.

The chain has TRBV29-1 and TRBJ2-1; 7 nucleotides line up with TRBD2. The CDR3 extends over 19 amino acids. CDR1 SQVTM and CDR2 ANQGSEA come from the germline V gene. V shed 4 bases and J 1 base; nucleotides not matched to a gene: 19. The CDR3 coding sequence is TGCAGCGTTGCCGGGCGTGCCCTGCCCCAGCGGGAATCCTACAATGAGCAGTTCTTC. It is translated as CSVAGRALPQRESYNEQFF.

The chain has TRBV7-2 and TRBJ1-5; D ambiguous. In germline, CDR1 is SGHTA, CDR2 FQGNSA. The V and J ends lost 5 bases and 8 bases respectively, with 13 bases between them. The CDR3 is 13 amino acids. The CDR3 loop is CASSGRTYEPQHF. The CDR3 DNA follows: TGTGCCAGCAGCGGCAGGACCTATGAGCCCCAGCATTTT.

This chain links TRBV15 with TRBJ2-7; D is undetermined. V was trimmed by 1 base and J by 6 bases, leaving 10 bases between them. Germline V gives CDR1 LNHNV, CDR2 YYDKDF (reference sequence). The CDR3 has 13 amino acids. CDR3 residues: CATSRVDTGEQYF. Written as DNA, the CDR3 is TGTGCCACCAGCAGAGTCGACACCGGCGAGCAGTACTTC.

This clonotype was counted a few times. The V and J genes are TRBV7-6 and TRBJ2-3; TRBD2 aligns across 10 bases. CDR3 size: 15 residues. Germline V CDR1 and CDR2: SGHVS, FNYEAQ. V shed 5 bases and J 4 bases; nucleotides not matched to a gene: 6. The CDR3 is CASSRLAGESDTQYF. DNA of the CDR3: TGTGCCAGCAGCCGTCTAGCGGGAGAGTCAGATACGCAGTATTTT. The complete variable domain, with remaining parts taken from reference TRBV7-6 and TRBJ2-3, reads GAGVSQSPRYKVTKRGQDVALRCDPISGHVSLYWYRQALGQGPEFLTYFNYEAQQDKSGLPNDRFSAERPEGSISTLTIQRTEQRDSAMYRCASSRLAGESDTQYFGPGTRLTVL.

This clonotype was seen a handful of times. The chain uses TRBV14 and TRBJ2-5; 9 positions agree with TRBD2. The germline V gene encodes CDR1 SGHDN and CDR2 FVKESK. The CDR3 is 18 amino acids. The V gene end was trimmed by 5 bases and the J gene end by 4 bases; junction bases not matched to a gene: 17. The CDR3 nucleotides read TGTGCCAGCAGCTCCGGACTCGGACGACTAGCGGAGATAGAGACCCAGTACTTC. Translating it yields CASSSGLGRLAEIETQYF.

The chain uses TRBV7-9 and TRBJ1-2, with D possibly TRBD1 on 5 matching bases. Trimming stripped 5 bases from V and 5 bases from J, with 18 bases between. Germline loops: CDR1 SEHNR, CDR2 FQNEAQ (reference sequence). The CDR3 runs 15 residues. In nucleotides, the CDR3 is TGTGCCAGCAGCCGGGTACAGGCGGCACCTTATGGCTACACCTTC. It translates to CASSRVQAAPYGYTF.

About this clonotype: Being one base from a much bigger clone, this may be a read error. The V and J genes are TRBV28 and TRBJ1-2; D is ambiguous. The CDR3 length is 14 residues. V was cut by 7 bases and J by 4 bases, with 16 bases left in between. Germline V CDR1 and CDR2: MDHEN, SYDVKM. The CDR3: CASTFSDLGYGYTF. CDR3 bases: TGTGCCAGCACCTTCTCGGACTTGGGCTATGGCTACACCTTC.

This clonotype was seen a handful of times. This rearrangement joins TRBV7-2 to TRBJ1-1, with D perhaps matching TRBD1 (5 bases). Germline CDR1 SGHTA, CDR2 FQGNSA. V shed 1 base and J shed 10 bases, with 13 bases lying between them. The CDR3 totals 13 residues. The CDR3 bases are TGTGCCAGCAGCTTAGATCTGGGGACGGGAGCTTTCTTT. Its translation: CASSLDLGTGAFF.

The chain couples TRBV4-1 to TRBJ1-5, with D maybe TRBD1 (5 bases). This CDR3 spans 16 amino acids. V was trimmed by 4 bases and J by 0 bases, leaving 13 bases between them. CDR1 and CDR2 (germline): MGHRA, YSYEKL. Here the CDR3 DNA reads TGCGCCAGCAGCCGTGGGACGGCAGATAGCAATCAGCCCCAGCATTTT. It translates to CASSRGTADSNQPQHF.

CDR3 DNA: TGTGCCACCAGTGACAGGGGCCCCTACGAGCAGTACTTC. Translated: CATSDRGPYEQYF. V gene TRBV24-1 combines with J gene TRBJ2-7; possibly TRBD1 for D (6 bases). The germline CDR1 and CDR2 sequences are KGHDR and SFDVKD. This CDR3 comprises 13 residues. V lost 4 bases to trimming and J lost 2 bases, with 8 bases between them.

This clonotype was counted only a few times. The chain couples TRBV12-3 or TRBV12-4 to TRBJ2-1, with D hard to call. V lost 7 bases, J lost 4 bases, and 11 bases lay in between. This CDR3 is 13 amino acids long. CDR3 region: CASKEQRYNEQFF. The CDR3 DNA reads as TGTGCCAGCAAGGAACAGAGATACAATGAGCAGTTCTTC.